These 2 T cell receptor beta chains were sequenced from one sample in a study of T cell responses to AZD1222 COVID-19 vaccine. The assay was immunoSEQ multiplex PCR, and TCRdb's table has in-frame clones only and misses some. The sample contains 92,000 or so clones, about 89% of which appear only once. Sequences were derived from peripheral blood, sampled 28 days after the second AZD1222 dose. These receptors originate from an adult who received the AZD1222 COVID-19 vaccine.

This clone appeared a single time. The chain employs TRBV18 and TRBJ1-2; D call uncertain. Per the germline V gene, CDR1 is KGHSH and CDR2 is LQKENI. CDR3 length: 14 residues. Trimming stripped 0 bases from V and 1 base from J, with 6 bases between. The CDR3 region has the DNA TGTGCCAGCTCACCACCGATCTATAACTATGGCTACACCTTC. This encodes CASSPPIYNYGYTF.

About this clone: Additional DNA sequences in this sample encode the identical CDR3. The chain couples TRBV5-1 to TRBJ1-6; no firm D call. Trimming took off 2 bases at V and 7 bases at J, with 7 bases between the two ends. Germline CDR1 SGHRS, CDR2 YFSETQ. The CDR3 has 13 residues. The chain's CDR3 is CASSLEGNSPLHF. Written as DNA, the CDR3 is TGCGCCAGCAGCTTAGAAGGGAATTCACCCCTCCACTTT. Full variable domain (rest looked up from reference TRBV5-1 and TRBJ1-6): KAGVTQTPRYLIKTRGQQVTLSCSPISGHRSVSWYQQTPGQGLQFLFEYFSETQRNKGNFPGRFSGRQFSNSRSEMNVSTLELGDSALYLCASSLEGNSPLHFGNGTRLTVT.